A single sample gave rise to the 7 T cell receptor beta chains below, sequenced in a study of blood T cell repertoires in COVID-19. The method was immunoSEQ multiplex PCR; TCRdb's version includes in-frame clones alone and lacks a portion of them. The top ten hold approximately 3% of the sample, which has about 49,000 clones, around four fifths seen once. The sequenced sample was peripheral blood. These receptors all stem from a woman aged 60 to 75 with acute or convalescent COVID-19.

This rearrangement joins TRBV5-6 to TRBJ1-1, with 7 bases fitting TRBD1. This CDR3 has 16 residues. J gave up 2 bases and V 1 base, and 8 bases lay outside the gene matches. The germline gives CDR1 SGHDT, CDR2 YYEEEE. For the CDR3, the DNA is TGTGCCAGCAGCTTGTTGGACAGGAGACATAACACTGAAGCTTTCTTT. This encodes CASSLLDRRHNTEAFF. Looking up the rest from reference TRBV5-6 and TRBJ1-1 gives the full variable domain: DAGVTQSPTHLIKTRGQQVTLRCSPKSGHDTVSWYQQALGQGPQFIFQYYEEEERQRGNFPDRFSGHQFPNYSSELNVNALLLGDSALYLCASSLLDRRHNTEAFFGQGTRLTVV.

This chain links TRBV11-3 with TRBJ2-5, with 9 bases identical to TRBD2. CDR3 size: 14 residues. Germline V lookup: CDR1 SGHNT, CDR2 YENEEA. V dropped 4 bases and J dropped 6; count of bases not matched to a gene: 6. CDR3 loop: CASSSGSGGKTQYF. DNA of the CDR3: TGTGCCAGCAGCTCGGGTAGCGGGGGAAAGACCCAGTACTTC.

V is TRBV27 and J is TRBJ1-1, with 11 bases identical to TRBD1. In germline, CDR1 is MNHEY, CDR2 SMNVEV (reference sequence). The CDR3 has 15 residues. The junction had 7 bases not matched to a gene; V was cut back by 5 bases and J by 5 bases. As DNA, the CDR3 is TGTGCCAGCAGTCAATGGACAGGGGGCTTTACTGAAGCTTTCTTT. Translation: CASSQWTGGFTEAFF.

This rearrangement joins TRBV9 to TRBJ1-6, with TRBD1 matching 10 bases. Looked up from germline, CDR1 is SGDLS and CDR2 is YYNGEE. V trimming: 0 bases; J trimming: 5 bases; junction bases outside the gene matches: 2. CDR3 length equals 16 residues. The CDR3, as DNA: TGTGCCAGCAGCGTAGCAGGGACAGGGGATAATTCACCCCTCCACTTT. Its protein product is CASSVAGTGDNSPLHF.

This sequence joins TRBV6-5 and TRBJ2-1; D unresolved. Germline CDR1 is MNHEY and CDR2 is SVGAGI. There are 14 residues in the CDR3. V lost 10 bases, J lost 3 bases, and 16 bases lay in between. Here the CDR3 reads CATLADLFYNEQFF. CDR3 DNA: TGTGCCACCTTAGCAGATCTTTTCTACAATGAGCAGTTCTTC.

This clone came up once. The chain uses TRBV2 and TRBJ2-7, with TRBD2 as a possible D gene (6 bases). The CDR3 totals 12 residues. Trimming removed 6 bases at V and 5 bases at J, with 11 bases between. Looked up from germline, CDR1 is SNHLY and CDR2 is FYNNEI. The CDR3 protein is CASRRDSDEQYF. The DNA of the CDR3 is TGTGCCAGCAGGCGGGATAGCGACGAGCAGTACTTC.

In this sample, this clone turned up a few times. The chain couples TRBV12-3 or TRBV12-4 to TRBJ1-2; maybe TRBD1 (6 bases). Trimming shortened V by 5 bases and J by 4 bases, and 11 bases separated the two germline ends. This CDR3 is built from 13 residues. The CDR3 region is CASSTRGAYGYTF. CDR3 nucleotide sequence: TGTGCCAGCAGTACCAGGGGTGCCTATGGCTACACCTTC.